A selection of T cell receptor beta chains follows, all from one sample in a study of technical replicates of blood from a handful of donors. Sequencing used immunoSEQ multiplex PCR; TCRdb keeps in-frame clones, though not all of them. Seen here are tens of thousands of clones, just over 85% observed once, and the top ten hold approximately 5.4%. Specimen: PBMCs. These receptors were taken from a human donor in good health. Some clones in this sample may be carry-over from other donors' samples. Each CDR3 is given with its conserved first and last residue. A D gene is named only where the DNA matches it firmly. Size tells how often a clone was seen (once, few, many) or the class of an expanded clone, and some rows leave it out.

>.|TRBD1|TRBJ1-5|TRBV4-2
CASSQDDRGNQPQHF
TGTGCCAGCAGCCAAGATGACAGGGGAAATCAGCCCCAGCATTTT
>.|.|TRBJ2-3|TRBV29-1
CTLSGLATDTQYF
TGCACTTTGTCTGGGCTAGCTACAGATACGCAGTATTTT
>.|TRBD1|TRBJ1-2|TRBV28
CASTIGGQGYGYTF
TGTGCCAGCACCATAGGGGGACAGGGTTATGGCTACACCTTC
>.|TRBD1|TRBJ2-7|TRBV5-1
CASSLGTGDEQYF
TGCGCCAGCAGCTTGGGGACAGGGGACGAGCAGTACTTC
>.|.|TRBJ2-5|TRBV6-5
CASRSEEETQYF
TGTGCCAGCAGGAGTGAGGAAGAGACCCAGTACTTC
>.|TRBD2|TRBJ2-7|TRBV6-5
CASSYSGLAPYEQYF
TGTGCCAGCAGTTACTCGGGACTAGCTCCCTACGAGCAGTACTTC
>.|TRBD1|TRBJ2-7|TRBV6-5
CASTRTGTGTYEQYF
TGTGCCAGCACCAGAACCGGGACAGGTACTTACGAGCAGTACTTC
>.|TRBD2|TRBJ2-1|TRBV4-2
CASSQESLAGAVDEQFF
TGTGCCAGCAGCCAAGAGTCATTAGCGGGGGCCGTGGATGAGCAGTTCTTC
>.|TRBD1|TRBJ2-7|TRBV4-1
CASSHPDRASYEQYF
TGCGCCAGCAGCCATCCCGACAGGGCCTCCTACGAGCAGTACTTC
>once|TRBD2|TRBJ2-1|TRBV29-1
CSVSGSWVNEQFF
TGCAGCGTTAGCGGGAGTTGGGTCAATGAGCAGTTCTTC
>.|TRBD2|TRBJ2-2|TRBV4-2
CASSQLTLAGDTGELFF
TGTGCCAGCAGCCAACTCACACTAGCGGGGGACACCGGGGAGCTGTTTTTT
>.|TRBD2|TRBJ2-1|TRBV7-3
CASRGAGVGNEQFF
TGTGCCAGCAGGGGAGCGGGGGTTGGTAATGAGCAGTTCTTC
>.|.|TRBJ1-5|TRBV18
CASSPGSNQPQHF
TGTGCCAGCTCACCCGGTTCGAATCAGCCCCAGCATTTT
>.|TRBD1|TRBJ1-2|TRBV25-1
CASSATTGPYGYTF
TGTGCCAGCAGTGCAACGACAGGGCCCTATGGCTACACCTTC
>few|.|TRBJ1-2|TRBV13
CASGRGGQTDGYTF
TGTGCCAGCGGCAGGGGAGGGCAGACAGATGGCTACACCTTC
>.|TRBD2|TRBJ2-7|TRBV30
CAWKTSGRSYEQYF
TGTGCCTGGAAGACGAGCGGGAGAAGCTACGAGCAGTACTTC
>.|.|TRBJ2-1|TRBV6-1
CASSEQGYEQFF
TGTGCCAGCAGTGAACAGGGATATGAGCAGTTCTTC
>.|.|TRBJ2-5|TRBV25-1
CASSEQWTQYF
TGTGCCAGCAGTGAACAGTGGACCCAGTACTTC
>.|.|TRBJ1-1|TRBV15
CATSRGRGATYTEAFF
TGTGCCACCAGCAGAGGGCGGGGGGCCACATACACCGAAGCTTTCTTT
>.|TRBD1|TRBJ1-2|TRBV4-3
CASSQETRGGRGYTF
TGCGCCAGCAGCCAAGAAACAAGAGGGGGCCGTGGCTACACCTTC
>.|.|TRBJ2-4|TRBV19
CASSIGGAAGAKNIQYF
TGTGCCAGTAGTATAGGAGGAGCGGCTGGGGCCAAAAACATTCAGTACTTC
>.|.|TRBJ2-3|TRBV5-1
CASSWGTSTDTQYF
TGCGCCAGCAGCTGGGGGACTAGCACAGATACGCAGTATTTT
>.|.|TRBJ1-1|TRBV5-4
CASSLIEVNTEAFF
TGTGCCAGCAGCTTAATCGAGGTGAACACTGAAGCTTTCTTT
>.|.|TRBJ1-2|TRBV4-2
CASSQELWDTPYGYTF
TGTGCCAGCAGCCAAGAATTGTGGGACACACCCTATGGCTACACCTTC
>.|.|TRBJ2-3|TRBV9
CASSVDSGALQYF
TGTGCCAGCAGCGTAGACAGTGGGGCTTTGCAGTATTTT
>.|.|TRBJ1-4|TRBV19
CASSRADGTLKKLFF
TGTGCCAGTAGTAGGGCCGACGGGACTTTAAAGAAACTGTTTTTT
>few|.|TRBJ1-1|TRBV21-1
CASSTWGQGARWTEAFF
.